The rows below give T cell receptor beta chains drawn from one sample of a study of blood T cell repertoires in COVID-19. Here immunoSEQ multiplex PCR was the method, and the copy in TCRdb shows in-frame clones only, minus some. The repertoire has some 150,000 clones, 75% to 85% of them found once; the top ten carry roughly 13%. Sequencing input: peripheral blood. The receptors come from a man aged 60-69 years with active or convalescent COVID-19. Each CDR3 is given with its conserved first and last residue. A D gene is named only where the DNA matches it firmly. Expanded clones get a size class; other rows say once, few or many, or leave the size out.

v_call	clone_size	j_call	d_call	cdr3_aa	cdr3_nt
TRBV10-3	NA	TRBJ1-1	NA	CAIRGTTNTEAFF	TGTGCCATCAGGGGGACAACGAACACTGAAGCTTTCTTT
TRBV4-3	NA	TRBJ2-6	NA	CASSQKRGANVLTF	TGCGCCAGCAGCCAAAAGAGGGGGGCCAACGTCCTGACTTTC
TRBV6-5	NA	TRBJ2-7	TRBD1	CASSYSGTGGYEQYF	TGTGCCAGCAGTTACTCGGGGACAGGGGGATACGAGCAGTACTTC
TRBV2	NA	TRBJ2-3	TRBD1	CASRLGTGHSSGQYF	TGTGCCAGTAGACTCGGGACAGGGCATTCGAGCGGGCAGTATTTT
TRBV5-1	NA	TRBJ2-7	NA	CASSLWVEPSEQYF	TGCGCCAGCAGCTTGTGGGTCGAACCTAGCGAGCAGTACTTC
TRBV4-3	NA	TRBJ1-3	NA	CASGQIAGYGNTIYF	TGCGCCAGCGGCCAAATCGCGGGATACGGAAACACCATATATTTT
TRBV9	NA	TRBJ1-3	NA	CASSVGGNTIYF	TGTGCCAGCAGCGTCGGGGGAAACACCATATATTTT
TRBV7-9	NA	TRBJ2-3	NA	CASRFGEGDTQYF	TGTGCCAGCAGGTTTGGAGAAGGAGATACGCAGTATTTT
TRBV5-1	once	TRBJ2-1	TRBD2	CASSFTSGSSVRSYNEQFF	TGCGCCAGCAGCTTCACTAGCGGGAGTAGCGTTAGGTCCTACAATGAGCAGTTCTTC
TRBV9	NA	TRBJ2-3	NA	CASSPGGREADTQYF	TGTGCCAGCAGCCCAGGGGGGCGGGAGGCAGATACGCAGTATTTT
TRBV5-1	NA	TRBJ2-3	TRBD2	CASRKIPGTRMDTQYF	TGCGCCAGCAGAAAAATTCCCGGGACTAGAATGGATACGCAGTATTTT
TRBV11-3	few	TRBJ1-6	NA	CASSLGGGAPLHF	TGTGCCAGCAGCCTGGGGGGGGGTGCACCCCTCCACTTT
TRBV19	NA	TRBJ2-7	TRBD1	CASSIGVGDRLNF	TGTGCCAGTAGTATAGGGGTCGGGGACAGGCTGAACTTC
TRBV2	NA	TRBJ1-1	TRBD1	CASSARGDTFAEAFF	TGTGCCAGCAGTGCCAGGGGGGATACTTTTGCTGAAGCTTTCTTT
TRBV28	NA	TRBJ1-1	TRBD1	CASLPAQGAHMNTEAFF	TGTGCCAGCTTGCCGGCACAGGGGGCGCATATGAACACTGAAGCTTTCTTT
TRBV7-9	few	TRBJ2-5	NA	CASSFHAAETQYF	TGTGCCAGCAGCTTTCACGCGGCTGAGACCCAGTACTTC
TRBV29-1	NA	TRBJ1-1	NA	CSVSRGMSTEAFF	TGCAGCGTTTCTAGGGGGATGAGCACTGAAGCTTTCTTT
TRBV5-1	NA	TRBJ2-7	TRBD2	CASSALTSGSYEQYF	TGCGCCAGCAGCGCCTTGACTAGCGGGAGCTACGAGCAGTACTTC
TRBV7-6	few	TRBJ1-1	NA	CASSSAGGNTEAFF	TGTGCCAGCAGCTCCGCGGGAGGGAACACTGAAGCTTTCTTT
TRBV4-3	once	TRBJ2-7	NA	CVSSQASQYEQYF	TGCGTCAGCAGCCAAGCATCCCAATACGAGCAGTACTTC
TRBV2	NA	TRBJ2-5	TRBD1	CASSEDRGFWETQYF	TGTGCCAGCAGTGAGGACAGGGGGTTCTGGGAGACCCAGTACTTC
TRBV28	NA	TRBJ1-1	TRBD1	CASSSGTAMNTEAFF	TGTGCCAGCAGTTCCGGGACAGCCATGAACACTGAAGCTTTCTTT
TRBV27	NA	TRBJ1-6	NA	CASSLSRRADNSPLHF	TGTGCCAGCAGTTTATCCCGCAGGGCAGATAATTCACCCCTCCACTTT
TRBV7-6	NA	TRBJ2-2	NA	CASSLWRDTGELFF	TGTGCCAGCAGCTTATGGCGGGACACCGGGGAGCTGTTTTTT
TRBV7-2	few	TRBJ1-6	TRBD1	CASSPGQGYNSPLHF	TGTGCCAGCAGTCCCGGACAGGGATATAATTCACCCCTCCACTTT
TRBV5-5	NA	TRBJ2-5	NA	CASSLGGSQETQYF	TGTGCCAGCAGCTTGGGTGGGAGTCAGGAGACCCAGTACTTC
TRBV5-1	NA	TRBJ2-5	TRBD2	CASTTSGSRGETQYF	TGCGCCAGCACCACCAGCGGGAGCAGGGGAGAGACCCAGTACTTC
TRBV4-2	NA	TRBJ2-1	NA	CASSQDWETEQFF	TGTGCCAGCAGCCAAGATTGGGAGACTGAGCAGTTCTTC
TRBV28	NA	TRBJ2-7	TRBD2	CASSEASGKTYEQYF	TGTGCCAGCAGTGAGGCCAGCGGGAAGACCTACGAGCAGTACTTC
TRBV27	NA	TRBJ1-5	NA	CASSLILRGYSNQPQHF	TGTGCCAGCAGTTTAATTCTAAGGGGCTATAGCAATCAGCCCCAGCATTTT
TRBV7-3	NA	TRBJ2-4	TRBD2	CASSLVGPGLAGDGDIQYF	TGTGCCAGCAGCCTTGTTGGACCGGGACTAGCGGGAGATGGGGACATTCAGTACTTC
TRBV6-6	NA	TRBJ1-1	TRBD1	CASTTQGAFLEAFF	TGTGCCAGCACCACCCAGGGGGCTTTTCTTGAAGCTTTCTTT
TRBV18	NA	TRBJ1-1	NA	CASSPPNSGNTEAFF	TGTGCCAGCTCACCACCGAACTCGGGGAACACTGAAGCTTTCTTT
TRBV5-4	NA	TRBJ1-2	NA	CASSLETAYYGYTF	TGTGCCAGCAGCCTCGAGACAGCATACTATGGCTACACCTTC
TRBV27	NA	TRBJ2-3	TRBD2	CASSSRLAASTDTQYF	TGTGCCAGCAGTTCTCGACTAGCCGCTAGCACAGATACGCAGTATTTT
TRBV6-2/TRBV6-3	NA	TRBJ2-2	TRBD2	CASSYPTSGRFTGELFF	TGTGCCAGCAGTTACCCGACTAGCGGGAGGTTCACCGGGGAGCTGTTTTTT
TRBV6-2/TRBV6-3	once	TRBJ2-7	NA	CASSYLASSYEQYF	TGTGCCAGCAGTTACTTGGCCAGCTCCTACGAGCAGTACTTC
TRBV7-3	NA	TRBJ2-2	NA	CASSSTVPGELFF	TGTGCCAGCAGCTCGACAGTCCCCGGGGAGCTGTTTTTT
TRBV30	few	TRBJ1-3	NA	CAWSVRGGGGNTIYF	TGTGCCTGGAGTGTACGGGGAGGGGGAGGAAACACCATATATTTT
TRBV18	NA	TRBJ2-7	TRBD1	CASLRDRGGSEQYF	TGTGCCAGCCTCCGGGACAGGGGGGGAAGCGAGCAGTACTTC
TRBV21-1	many	TRBJ2-7	NA	CASSKKGQGTYEQYF	TGTGCCAGCAGCAAGAAAGGGCAGGGGACCTACGAGCAGTACTTC
TRBV19	many	TRBJ2-7	NA	CASARTADYEQYF	TGTGCCAGTGCGAGGACAGCTGACTACGAGCAGTACTTC
TRBV3-1/TRBV3-2	once	TRBJ2-5	NA	CASSQDGSGGETQYF	TGTGCCAGCAGCCAAGATGGATCAGGGGGGGAGACCCAGTACTTC
TRBV12-3/TRBV12-4	NA	TRBJ1-5	NA	CASRAHSNQPQHF	TGTGCCAGCAGAGCCCATAGCAATCAGCCCCAGCATTTT
TRBV5-1	NA	TRBJ2-7	TRBD2	CASSLKGGRSFEQYF	TGCGCCAGCAGCTTAAAGGGCGGGAGGTCATTCGAGCAGTACTTC
TRBV3-1/TRBV3-2	NA	TRBJ2-7	NA	CASSQGAFGEQYF	TGTGCCAGCAGCCAAGGAGCCTTCGGCGAGCAGTACTTC
TRBV5-4	once	TRBJ1-2	NA	CASSLARQLANYGYTF	TGTGCCAGCAGCTTGGCTCGGCAGCTAGCTAACTATGGCTACACCTTC
TRBV27	NA	TRBJ2-3	NA	CASSFSSDFRTDTQYF	TGTGCCAGCAGTTTTAGTTCCGACTTTCGCACAGATACGCAGTATTTT
TRBV11-3	few	TRBJ2-1	NA	CASSHEAYNEQFF	TGTGCCAGCAGCCACGAAGCGTACAATGAGCAGTTCTTC